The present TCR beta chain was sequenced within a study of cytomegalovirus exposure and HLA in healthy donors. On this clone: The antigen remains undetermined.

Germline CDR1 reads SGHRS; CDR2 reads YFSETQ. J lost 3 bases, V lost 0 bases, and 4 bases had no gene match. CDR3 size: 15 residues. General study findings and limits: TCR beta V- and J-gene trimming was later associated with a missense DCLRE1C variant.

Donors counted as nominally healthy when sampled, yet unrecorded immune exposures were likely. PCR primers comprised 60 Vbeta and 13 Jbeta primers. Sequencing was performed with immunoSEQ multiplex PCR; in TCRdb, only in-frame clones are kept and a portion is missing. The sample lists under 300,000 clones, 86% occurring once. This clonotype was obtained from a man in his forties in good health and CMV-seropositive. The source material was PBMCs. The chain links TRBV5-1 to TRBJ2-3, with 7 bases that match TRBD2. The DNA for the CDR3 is TGCGCCAGCAGCTTGGATGGACTAGAAACAGATACGCAGTATTTT. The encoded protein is CASSLDGLETDTQYF. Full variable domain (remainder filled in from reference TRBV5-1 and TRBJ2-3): KAGVTQTPRYLIKTRGQQVTLSCSPISGHRSVSWYQQTPGQGLQFLFEYFSETQRNKGNFPGRFSGRQFSNSRSEMNVSTLELGDSALYLCASSLDGLETDTQYFGPGTRLTVL.